A selection of T cell receptor beta chains follows, all from one sample in a study of T cells in localized non-small cell lung cancer. Here immunoSEQ multiplex PCR was the method, and the copy in TCRdb shows in-frame clones only, minus some. This sample carries about 53,000 clones, 65% to 85% of them seen once, and the ten largest clones take about 15%. Material: peripheral blood mononuclear cells, obtained before any cancer treatment. The receptors shown here come from a man between 40 and 70 years old with stage III lung adenocarcinoma. The CDR3 runs from the conserved cysteine through the conserved F or W. The D gene is left open where the match is weak. Not all rows give a size; the values are once, few, many and, for expanded clones, a class.

v_call: TRBV18; clone_size: NA; j_call: TRBJ2-7; d_call: NA; cdr3_nt: TGTGCCAGCTCACCCCGAAATAGTCTAAGCGAGCAGTACTTC; cdr3_aa: CASSPRNSLSEQYF
v_call: TRBV15; clone_size: NA; j_call: TRBJ2-7; d_call: NA; cdr3_nt: TGTGCCACCAGCAGCCGAACAGGTATCAACGAGCAGTACTTC; cdr3_aa: CATSSRTGINEQYF
v_call: TRBV7-2; clone_size: NA; j_call: TRBJ2-6; d_call: NA; cdr3_nt: TGTGCCAGCACCATTGACCCCTCTGGGGCCAACGTCCTGACTTTC; cdr3_aa: CASTIDPSGANVLTF
v_call: TRBV7-2; clone_size: few; j_call: TRBJ1-4; d_call: TRBD1; cdr3_nt: TGTGCCAGCAGCTTAGCGGAGACAGGGGGGAATGAAAAACTGTTTTTT; cdr3_aa: CASSLAETGGNEKLFF
v_call: TRBV11-2; clone_size: once; j_call: TRBJ1-2; d_call: TRBD1; cdr3_nt: TGTGCCAGCAGCCTTAGCAGACAGGGGGCTAACTATGGCTACACCTTC; cdr3_aa: CASSLSRQGANYGYTF
v_call: TRBV10-3; clone_size: NA; j_call: TRBJ2-2; d_call: TRBD1; cdr3_nt: TGTGCCACCCGTGAAGGCCAGGGGGACACCGGGGAGCTGTTTTTT; cdr3_aa: CATREGQGDTGELFF
v_call: TRBV2; clone_size: NA; j_call: TRBJ2-1; d_call: TRBD2; cdr3_nt: TGTGCCAGCAGTGTACCCCCTAGCGGGGTTAGGAATGAGCAGTTCTTC; cdr3_aa: CASSVPPSGVRNEQFF
v_call: TRBV5-1; clone_size: NA; j_call: TRBJ2-3; d_call: TRBD2; cdr3_nt: TGCGCCAGCAGCTCCGCTAGCGGGGACACAGATACGCAGTATTTT; cdr3_aa: CASSSASGDTDTQYF
v_call: TRBV7-3; clone_size: NA; j_call: TRBJ2-7; d_call: NA; cdr3_nt: TGTGCCAGCAGCTCTCCAGGAGGTCGGGAGCAGTACTTC; cdr3_aa: CASSSPGGREQYF
v_call: TRBV7-2; clone_size: NA; j_call: TRBJ2-5; d_call: TRBD2; cdr3_nt: TGTGCCAGCAGCTCCAGGGGGGGACTAGCGGTTCAAGAGACCCAGTACTTC; cdr3_aa: CASSSRGGLAVQETQYF
v_call: TRBV5-4; clone_size: medium-sized; j_call: TRBJ1-2; d_call: NA; cdr3_nt: TGTGCCAGCAGCTTGGCGTCCTACTCTCATAACTATGGCTACACCTTC; cdr3_aa: CASSLASYSHNYGYTF
v_call: TRBV19; clone_size: once; j_call: TRBJ1-2; d_call: NA; cdr3_nt: TGTGCCAGTAGTCCCCGTCGGAACGGGGACTATGGCTACACCTTC; cdr3_aa: CASSPRRNGDYGYTF
v_call: TRBV10-2; clone_size: NA; j_call: TRBJ1-2; d_call: NA; cdr3_nt: TGCGCCAGCAGGGCGGCTCCGCGGTATGGCTACACCTTC; cdr3_aa: CASRAAPRYGYTF
v_call: TRBV4-2; clone_size: few; j_call: TRBJ1-3; d_call: NA; cdr3_nt: TGTGCCAGCAGCCAAGTAAACGGGCTCTCTGGAAACACCATATATTTT; cdr3_aa: CASSQVNGLSGNTIYF
v_call: TRBV18; clone_size: once; j_call: TRBJ2-5; d_call: NA; cdr3_nt: TGTGCCAGCTCTCGGATAGGAGGCCAAGAGACCCAGTACTTC; cdr3_aa: CASSRIGGQETQYF
v_call: TRBV6-5; clone_size: NA; j_call: TRBJ1-1; d_call: NA; cdr3_nt: TGTGCCAGCAGCCAGGGGAGTCAGGGTGAAGCTTTCTTT; cdr3_aa: CASSQGSQGEAFF
v_call: TRBV29-1; clone_size: NA; j_call: TRBJ1-6; d_call: TRBD1; cdr3_nt: TGCAACACGATTCCCGACAGGGCGTATAATTCACCCCTCCACTTT; cdr3_aa: CNTIPDRAYNSPLHF
v_call: TRBV2; clone_size: NA; j_call: TRBJ1-5; d_call: TRBD1; cdr3_nt: TGTGCCAGCAGTGGACAGGGGGGAAATCAGCCCCAGCATTTT; cdr3_aa: CASSGQGGNQPQHF
v_call: TRBV9; clone_size: NA; j_call: TRBJ1-4; d_call: NA; cdr3_nt: TGTGCCAGCAGCGTAGGTGGTGGGGGCTATGAAAAACTGTTTTTT; cdr3_aa: CASSVGGGGYEKLFF
v_call: TRBV11-2; clone_size: NA; j_call: TRBJ1-2; d_call: NA; cdr3_nt: TGTGCCAGCAGCTTGTCTCAGGGCTCTAACTATGGCTACACCTTC; cdr3_aa: CASSLSQGSNYGYTF
v_call: TRBV19; clone_size: once; j_call: TRBJ1-1; d_call: NA; cdr3_nt: TGTGCCAGTAGTATAGTTGGAGGGTTCGGCACTGAAGCTTTCTTT; cdr3_aa: CASSIVGGFGTEAFF
v_call: TRBV13; clone_size: NA; j_call: TRBJ1-4; d_call: NA; cdr3_nt: TGTGCCAGCAGCTCCGGGGGCCCCCGAGGTGAAAAACTGTTTTTT; cdr3_aa: CASSSGGPRGEKLFF
v_call: TRBV5-6; clone_size: few; j_call: TRBJ1-2; d_call: NA; cdr3_nt: TGTGCCAGCAGCTTGGAGTCTCCGGGATCCTATGGCTACACCTTC; cdr3_aa: CASSLESPGSYGYTF
v_call: TRBV30; clone_size: NA; j_call: TRBJ1-3; d_call: NA; cdr3_nt: TGTGCCTGGAGTGTAGGGACTCTGAGTTCTGGAAACACCATATATTTT; cdr3_aa: CAWSVGTLSSGNTIYF
v_call: TRBV4-2; clone_size: NA; j_call: TRBJ2-1; d_call: NA; cdr3_nt: TGTGCCAGCAGCCAAGATACGTCCTCCTACAATGAGCAGTTCTTC; cdr3_aa: CASSQDTSSYNEQFF
v_call: TRBV19; clone_size: NA; j_call: TRBJ2-7; d_call: TRBD1; cdr3_nt: TGTGCCAGTAGTACGGGACAGGGGGCCGAGCAGTACTTC; cdr3_aa: CASSTGQGAEQYF
v_call: TRBV5-1; clone_size: NA; j_call: TRBJ2-7; d_call: NA; cdr3_nt: TGCGCCAGCAGCTTGGGAAACGGGCAGCTGAGCTCCTACGAGCAGTACTTC; cdr3_aa: CASSLGNGQLSSYEQYF
v_call: TRBV4-2; clone_size: NA; j_call: TRBJ2-2; d_call: TRBD2; cdr3_nt: TGTGCCAGCAGCCAAGATTTACCAGCGGGGGTAAACACCGGGGAGCTGTTTTTT; cdr3_aa: CASSQDLPAGVNTGELFF
v_call: TRBV6-5; clone_size: NA; j_call: TRBJ1-5; d_call: NA; cdr3_nt: TGTGCCAGCGGGGAGGGTGTGACTCAGCCCCAGCATTTT; cdr3_aa: CASGEGVTQPQHF
v_call: TRBV11-3; clone_size: once; j_call: TRBJ2-1; d_call: NA; cdr3_nt: TGTGCCAGCACCGGGACTCCCTTGAGCAATGAGCAGTTCTTC; cdr3_aa: CASTGTPLSNEQFF
v_call: TRBV7-3; clone_size: NA; j_call: TRBJ2-2; d_call: NA; cdr3_nt: TGTGCCAGCAGCTCAGGACACCCCGGGGAGCTGTTTTTT; cdr3_aa: CASSSGHPGELFF
v_call: TRBV7-5; clone_size: NA; j_call: TRBJ2-7; d_call: NA; cdr3_nt: TGTGTCAGAAGCCCCTCAGTCCAGGGACCCTACGAGCAGTACTTC; cdr3_aa: CVRSPSVQGPYEQYF
v_call: TRBV5-1; clone_size: NA; j_call: TRBJ1-1; d_call: NA; cdr3_nt: TGCGCCAGCAGCTTGTTCACCGACGGGACTGAAGCTTTCTTT; cdr3_aa: CASSLFTDGTEAFF
v_call: TRBV30; clone_size: NA; j_call: TRBJ1-2; d_call: NA; cdr3_nt: TGTGCCTGGGGCGGAGGCAACTATGGCTACACCTTC; cdr3_aa: CAWGGGNYGYTF
v_call: TRBV5-1; clone_size: NA; j_call: TRBJ2-1; d_call: NA; cdr3_nt: TGCGCCAGCAGCAGAGGGCAGGGGTTAGGCAATGAGCAGTTCTTC; cdr3_aa: CASSRGQGLGNEQFF
v_call: TRBV5-1; clone_size: once; j_call: TRBJ1-1; d_call: NA; cdr3_nt: TGCGCCAGCAGCGACCCCTGGACGAACACTGAAGCTTTCTTT; cdr3_aa: CASSDPWTNTEAFF
v_call: TRBV6-4; clone_size: NA; j_call: TRBJ1-6; d_call: NA; cdr3_nt: TGTGCCAGCAGTGACCTTCGGGGGGCCAATTCACCCCTCCACTTT; cdr3_aa: CASSDLRGANSPLHF
v_call: TRBV7-2; clone_size: NA; j_call: TRBJ2-7; d_call: NA; cdr3_nt: TGTGCCAGCAGCGTTGACAGGACCTACGAGCAGTACTTC; cdr3_aa: CASSVDRTYEQYF
v_call: TRBV7-9; clone_size: NA; j_call: TRBJ2-6; d_call: NA; cdr3_nt: TGTGCCTCTACTGAGGGAAACCCGGGGGCCAACGTCCTGACTTTC; cdr3_aa: CASTEGNPGANVLTF
v_call: TRBV15; clone_size: NA; j_call: TRBJ1-2; d_call: NA; cdr3_nt: TGTGCCACCAGGTCGGAGGGTTCCCCCTATGGCTACACCTTC; cdr3_aa: CATRSEGSPYGYTF
v_call: TRBV18; clone_size: once; j_call: TRBJ2-5; d_call: NA; cdr3_nt: TGTGCCAGCTCACCGCCGCATAGACAGCAAGAGACCCAGTACTTC; cdr3_aa: CASSPPHRQQETQYF
v_call: TRBV19; clone_size: NA; j_call: TRBJ1-4; d_call: NA; cdr3_nt: TGTGCCAGTAGTTACGGACAGCTCGGTAGTGAAAAACTGTTTTTT; cdr3_aa: CASSYGQLGSEKLFF
v_call: TRBV28; clone_size: NA; j_call: TRBJ2-1; d_call: TRBD2; cdr3_nt: TGTGCCAGCAGTTCGGGGGGGAGAGAGCAGTTCTTC; cdr3_aa: CASSSGGREQFF
v_call: TRBV5-6; clone_size: NA; j_call: TRBJ2-7; d_call: NA; cdr3_nt: TGTGCCAGCAGCACAATCGGGACGGGAGACTACGAGCAGTACTTC; cdr3_aa: CASSTIGTGDYEQYF
v_call: TRBV7-9; clone_size: few; j_call: TRBJ1-6; d_call: NA; cdr3_nt: TGTGCCAGCAGCTCAGGACAGCCGAATTCACCCCTCCACTTT; cdr3_aa: CASSSGQPNSPLHF
v_call: TRBV7-2; clone_size: NA; j_call: TRBJ2-7; d_call: TRBD2; cdr3_nt: TGTGCCAGCAGCTTCGGACTAGCGGTTACCTACGAGCAGTACTTC; cdr3_aa: CASSFGLAVTYEQYF
v_call: TRBV5-6; clone_size: NA; j_call: TRBJ2-7; d_call: NA; cdr3_nt: TGTGCCAGCAGCGTCGTGAGAGTCCACGAGCAGTACTTC; cdr3_aa: CASSVVRVHEQYF
v_call: TRBV2; clone_size: NA; j_call: TRBJ2-2; d_call: NA; cdr3_nt: TGTGCCAGCAGTGGAGGGGCGCAAGACACCGGGGAGCTGTTTTTT; cdr3_aa: CASSGGAQDTGELFF
v_call: TRBV4-3; clone_size: NA; j_call: TRBJ2-7; d_call: NA; cdr3_nt: TGCGCCAGCAGCCAATCGTCGCTGGCTACTTACGAGCAGTACTTC; cdr3_aa: CASSQSSLATYEQYF
v_call: TRBV11-3; clone_size: NA; j_call: TRBJ2-7; d_call: NA; cdr3_nt: TGTGCCAGCAGCTCTCCGGGACAAGCCTACGAGCAGTACTTC; cdr3_aa: CASSSPGQAYEQYF
v_call: TRBV10-1; clone_size: few; j_call: TRBJ2-1; d_call: TRBD1; cdr3_nt: TGCGCCAGCAGTGAAGCGATCGGGACAGGGCCTAATGAGCAGTTCTTC; cdr3_aa: CASSEAIGTGPNEQFF
v_call: TRBV5-4; clone_size: NA; j_call: TRBJ2-5; d_call: NA; cdr3_nt: TGTGCCAGCAGCTTGAGTTTTCCGGCCCGGGAGACCCAGTACTTC; cdr3_aa: CASSLSFPARETQYF
v_call: TRBV6-6; clone_size: few; j_call: TRBJ1-1; d_call: NA; cdr3_nt: TGTGGCGCTGGGGCCACTGAAGCTTTCTTT; cdr3_aa: CGAGATEAFF